A single sample is the source of the 25 T cell receptor beta chains below, sequenced in a study of cytomegalovirus exposure and HLA in healthy donors. Amplification used 60 Vbeta primers and 13 Jbeta primers. Generated by immunoSEQ multiplex PCR, the TCRdb table keeps only in-frame clones and is missing some. The table records hundreds of thousands of clones, about 81% of them present only once. The sequenced sample was PBMCs. These TCRs come from a man aged 35-49 years in good health and CMV-seropositive.

The J gene is TRBJ1-5, the V gene TRBV4-2; D might be TRBD1 (5 bases). This CDR3 comprises 15 residues. The V gene lost 0 bases and the J gene lost 7 bases, with 13 bases spanning the gap. Per the germline V gene, CDR1 is LGHNA and CDR2 is YNFKEQ. CDR3 amino acids: CASSQDTRSGQPQHF. The CDR3 DNA follows: TGTGCCAGCAGCCAAGATACAAGGTCAGGGCAGCCCCAGCATTTT.

Comments on this clone: The sample has other DNA sequences that encode this CDR3 too. The CDR3 region has the DNA TGTGCCAGCTCACCCGGGGGAAGCAATCAGCCCCAGCATTTT. Translated: CASSPGGSNQPQHF. The V gene is TRBV18, the J gene TRBJ1-5, with D possibly being TRBD1 (5 bases). In germline, CDR1 is KGHSH, CDR2 LQKENI. V was clipped by 3 bases and J by 1 base, with 7 bases between them. This CDR3 comprises 14 residues.

The genes are TRBV9 and TRBJ2-3, with a possible D match to TRBD2 (6 bases). Trimming removed 3 bases from V and 3 bases from J, with 11 bases in between. CDR3 length equals 14 residues. Germline V CDR1 and CDR2: SGDLS, YYNGEE. In nucleotides, the CDR3 is TGTGCCAGCAGCGGAGGACGGGAGACAGATACGCAGTATTTT. Its protein product is CASSGGRETDTQYF.

This chain joins TRBV10-3 and TRBJ2-5; tentative D call: TRBD2 (6 bases). This CDR3 region has 12 residues. Trimming shortened V by 11 bases and J by 2 bases, and 12 bases separated the two germline ends. Germline lookup yields CDR1 ENHRY and CDR2 SYGVKD. In DNA form, the CDR3 reads TGTGCCTCCGGCGGGACGCAAGAGACCCAGTACTTC. Amino acid sequence: CASGGTQETQYF.

This clone was seen only once. The V call is TRBV5-1, the J call TRBJ2-1; D uncertain. This CDR3 comprises 15 residues. Trimming took off 7 bases at V and 0 bases at J, with 14 bases between the two ends. Germline CDR1 SGHRS, CDR2 YFSETQ. The chain's CDR3 is CASSPEAHSYNEQFF. Here the CDR3 DNA reads TGCGCCAGCTCGCCCGAGGCCCACTCCTACAATGAGCAGTTCTTC. The full variable domain, rest sourced from reference TRBV5-1 and TRBJ2-1, is KAGVTQTPRYLIKTRGQQVTLSCSPISGHRSVSWYQQTPGQGLQFLFEYFSETQRNKGNFPGRFSGRQFSNSRSEMNVSTLELGDSALYLCASSPEAHSYNEQFFGPGTRLTVL.

This rearrangement joins TRBV15 to TRBJ2-7; 8 bases line up with TRBD1. Germline values: CDR1 LNHNV, CDR2 YYDKDF (reference sequence). This CDR3 spans 17 amino acids. V trimming: 0 bases; J trimming: 1 base; junction bases outside the gene matches: 8. The CDR3 here is CATSRDGVGTGSYEQYV. The DNA for the CDR3 is TGTGCCACCAGCAGAGATGGGGTGGGGACAGGATCCTACGAGCAGTACGTC.

V and J are TRBV6-1 and TRBJ1-2; D is unclear. Trimming pared 4 bases from V and 4 bases from J, leaving 13 bases between. The CDR3 loop spans 14 amino acids. CDR1 is MNHNS, CDR2 SASEGT, per germline. The CDR3 is CASSALAVTYGYTF. The DNA for the CDR3 is TGTGCCAGCAGTGCCCTGGCGGTTACCTATGGCTACACCTTC.

V usage is TRBV2 and J usage is TRBJ2-5; 10 bases match TRBD1. The junction had 5 bases not matched to a gene; V was cut back by 5 bases and J by 5 bases. The CDR3 is made up of 14 amino acids. Germline CDR1 SNHLY, CDR2 FYNNEI. The CDR3 DNA sequence: TGTGCCAGCAGTTTTGGGACAGGGGCGGAGACCCAGTACTTC. It is translated as CASSFGTGAETQYF.

In regard to this clone: Other nucleotide sequences in the sample specify the same CDR3. The rearrangement links TRBV7-9 to TRBJ1-1; D ambiguous. Germline assignment: CDR1 SEHNR and CDR2 FQNEAQ (reference sequence). The ends were cut back, 0 bases at V and 0 bases at J, with 8 bases in the middle. The CDR3 spans 15 residues. CDR3 sequence (DNA): TGTGCCAGCAGCTTAGCAGCAGGTTTGAACACTGAAGCTTTCTTT. The encoded protein is CASSLAAGLNTEAFF. The whole variable domain, remainder taken from reference TRBV7-9 and TRBJ1-1, is DTGVSQNPRHKITKRGQNVTFRCDPISEHNRLYWYRQTLGQGPEFLTYFQNEAQLEKSRLLSDRFSAERPKGSFSTLEIQRTEQGDSAMYLCASSLAAGLNTEAFFGQGTRLTVV.

The chain combines TRBV7-9 with TRBJ2-5, with D unresolved. This CDR3 contains 13 residues. V dropped 5 bases and J dropped 2 bases, with 9 bases sitting between them. Looked up from germline, CDR1 is SEHNR and CDR2 is FQNEAQ (reference sequence). The CDR3: CASSPQIQETQYF. Here the CDR3 DNA reads TGTGCCAGCAGCCCCCAGATACAAGAGACCCAGTACTTC.

This chain links TRBV11-2 with TRBJ2-2; 8 bases are shared with TRBD2. Germline CDR1 reads SGHAT; CDR2 reads FQNNGV. The V and J ends lost 0 bases and 5 bases, in that order; junction bases with no gene match: 14. The length of the CDR3 is 19 residues. CDR3 bases: TGTGCCAGCAGCTTAGATTGGTGGTTGCGGGAGGAAAAAACCGGGGAGCTGTTTTTT. Its translation: CASSLDWWLREEKTGELFF.

The rearrangement links TRBV9 to TRBJ2-7; TRBD2 matches 15 bases. J lost 5 bases, V lost 4 bases, and 7 bases had no gene match. This CDR3 has 16 residues. Germline CDR1 and CDR2: SGDLS and YYNGEE. This CDR3 reads CASSPGLAGGHNEQYF. CDR3 in DNA: TGTGCCAGCAGCCCCGGACTAGCGGGAGGGCACAACGAGCAGTACTTC.

The rearrangement joins TRBV5-5 to TRBJ2-2; perhaps TRBD2 as D (6 bases). V was clipped by 1 base and J by 4 bases, with 14 bases between them. The CDR3 spans 16 residues. The germline V gene encodes CDR1 SGHKS and CDR2 YYEKEE (reference sequence). CDR3 sequence (DNA): TGTGCCAGCAGCTTGTTGGAGGGACGTAGCACCGGGGAGCTGTTTTTT. Its translation is CASSLLEGRSTGELFF.

The rearrangement links TRBV5-4 to TRBJ2-3; 10 bases line up with TRBD2. CDR3 size: 18 residues. J gave up 2 bases and V 4 bases, and 13 bases lay outside the gene matches. The germline V gene has CDR1 SGHNT and CDR2 YYREEE (reference sequence). CDR3 coding DNA: TGTGCCAGCAGCGAAGACCCCGAACTAGCGGGAATCACAGATACGCAGTATTTT. Translated, it gives CASSEDPELAGITDTQYF.

CDR3 in amino acids: CASSSEAGQETQYF. DNA for the CDR3: TGTGCCAGCAGCTCCGAGGCGGGACAAGAGACCCAGTACTTC. The chain recombines TRBV7-9 with TRBJ2-5; tentative D call: TRBD2 (6 bases). The CDR3 is 14 residues long. Trimming cost V 4 bases and J 2 bases, with 11 bases left between them. Germline values: CDR1 SEHNR, CDR2 FQNEAQ (reference sequence).

The rearrangement links TRBV30 to TRBJ1-1; 7 nucleotides align to TRBD1. Trimming took 2 bases from V and 1 from J; bases not matched to a gene: 16. The CDR3 length is 18 residues. CDR1 and CDR2 from the germline V gene are GTSNPN and SVGIG (reference sequence). The CDR3 coding sequence is TGTGCCTGGAGTAACACGGAGGGGGCCACTGTACCGAACACTGAAGCTTTCTTT. Translation: CAWSNTEGATVPNTEAFF.

The chain uses TRBV4-2 and TRBJ2-3, with 12 bases fitting TRBD2. V shed 0 bases and J 6 bases; nucleotides not matched to a gene: 1. Germline V gives CDR1 LGHNA, CDR2 YNFKEQ. There are 15 residues in the CDR3. The chain's CDR3 is CASSQDGTSGDTQYF. For the CDR3, the DNA is TGTGCCAGCAGCCAAGATGGGACTAGCGGGGATACGCAGTATTTT.

The chain carries TRBV29-1 and TRBJ2-5, with 13 nucleotides matching TRBD2. The DNA end is more similar to TRBJ2-7, so the J call may be wrong. This CDR3 has 16 residues. Germline CDR1 and CDR2: SQVTM and ANQGSEA. The CDR3 DNA sequence: TGCAGCGTTGAAGGAACCGGACTAGCGGGAGCCTACGAGCAGTACTTC. This encodes CSVEGTGLAGAYEQYF.

This rearrangement joins TRBV5-1 to TRBJ2-1, with TRBD2 identical over 9 bases. V lost 4 bases and J lost 4; bases outside the gene matches: 6. The germline gives CDR1 SGHRS, CDR2 YFSETQ. The CDR3 contains 15 residues. The DNA for the CDR3 is TGCGCCAGCAGCCCCATAGCGGGAGTTTACAATGAGCAGTTCTTC. Its translation: CASSPIAGVYNEQFF.

The rearrangement joins TRBV13 to TRBJ2-3; 7 bases match TRBD2. Germline CDR1 PRHDT, CDR2 FYEKMQ (reference sequence). Unmatched junction bases numbered 3, after V lost 0 bases and J lost 0 bases. The CDR3 is 16 amino acids. In DNA form, the CDR3 reads TGTGCCAGCAGCTTAGGACTAGCGACCAGCACAGATACGCAGTATTTT. Its translation: CASSLGLATSTDTQYF.

The V gene is TRBV29-1, the J gene TRBJ1-6, with 8 nucleotides matching TRBD1. The germline V gene encodes CDR1 SQVTM and CDR2 ANQGSEA. The CDR3 sequence is 13 residues long. After removal of 5 bases from V and 8 bases from J, the junction contained 5 bases not matched to a gene. The CDR3 nucleotides read TGCAGCGTTCGGGGACAGGTTGATTCACCCCTCCACTTT. Protein sequence: CSVRGQVDSPLHF. The full variable domain, rest sourced from reference TRBV29-1 and TRBJ1-6, is SAVISQKPSRDICQRGTSLTIQCQVDSQVTMMFWYRQQPGQSLTLIATANQGSEATYESGFVIDKFPISRPNLTFSTLTVSNMSPEDSSIYLCSVRGQVDSPLHFGNGTRLTVT.

The sample holds one count of this clone. The chain couples TRBV27 to TRBJ2-7; TRBD2 aligns across 8 bases. J was trimmed by 4 bases and V by 1 base; bases with no gene match: 6. The CDR3 runs 15 residues. The germline V gene encodes CDR1 MNHEY and CDR2 SMNVEV (reference sequence). CDR3 bases: TGTGCCAGCAGTTTATTGCGGGGGGCGCGGTACGAGCAGTACTTC. Amino acid sequence: CASSLLRGARYEQYF.

This sequence joins TRBV19 and TRBJ1-1; TRBD1 aligns across 10 bases. Germline V lookup: CDR1 LNHDA, CDR2 SQIVND (reference sequence). The CDR3 sequence is 14 residues long. Losses at the gene ends were 0 bases for V and 8 bases for J; bases not matched to a gene: 3. DNA of the CDR3: TGTGCCAGTAGTATAGATCCGGGACAGGGGGAAGCTTTCTTT. Translation: CASSIDPGQGEAFF. The entire variable domain, with the rest obtained from reference TRBV19 and TRBJ1-1, is as follows: DGGITQSPKYLFRKEGQNVTLSCEQNLNHDAMYWYRQDPGQGLRLIYYSQIVNDFQKGDIAEGYSVSREKKESFPLTVTSAQKNPTAFYLCASSIDPGQGEAFFGQGTRLTVV.

The rearrangement links TRBV4-2 to TRBJ2-7, with 10 bases aligning to TRBD2. CDR1 and CDR2 (germline): LGHNA, YNFKEQ. The length of the CDR3 is 16 residues. The junction had 8 bases not matched to a gene; V was cut back by 4 bases and J by 2 bases. The CDR3 sequence: CASSRESSGSPYEQYF. CDR3 DNA sequence: TGTGCCAGCAGCCGAGAGTCTAGCGGGAGCCCCTACGAGCAGTACTTC.

The V call is TRBV5-4, the J call TRBJ1-5; perhaps TRBD1 as D (6 bases). The germline gives CDR1 SGHNT, CDR2 YYREEE (reference sequence). CDR3 length: 15 residues. V was clipped by 0 bases and J by 0 bases, with 7 bases between them. The CDR3 region is CASSLAGDSNQPQHF. The CDR3 DNA is TGTGCCAGCAGCTTGGCAGGGGATAGCAATCAGCCCCAGCATTTT.